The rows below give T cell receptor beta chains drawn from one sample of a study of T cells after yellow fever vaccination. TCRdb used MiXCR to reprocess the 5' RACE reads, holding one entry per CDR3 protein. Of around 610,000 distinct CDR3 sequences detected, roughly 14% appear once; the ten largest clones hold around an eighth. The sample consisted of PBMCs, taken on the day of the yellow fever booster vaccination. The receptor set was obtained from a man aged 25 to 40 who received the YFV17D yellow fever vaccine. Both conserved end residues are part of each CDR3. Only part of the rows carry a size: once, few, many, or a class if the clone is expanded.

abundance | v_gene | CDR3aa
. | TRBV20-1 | CSAISGNWPDTQYF
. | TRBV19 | CASKPRQSSYEQYF
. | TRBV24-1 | CATFDQTGGGHPEWRGPNIQYF
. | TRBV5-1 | CASRRSGLGVYEQYF
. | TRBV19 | CASSTRDRAYGYTF
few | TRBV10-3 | CAIRLTGTSSYNEQFF
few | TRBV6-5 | CASSSTGGPNEKLFF
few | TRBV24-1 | CATSRGGEETQYF
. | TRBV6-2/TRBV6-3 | CASSYRELGPQHF
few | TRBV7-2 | CASSWDRGNGYTF
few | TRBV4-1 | CASSQSSDRLYEQYF
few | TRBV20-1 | CSATTGTGSPGELFF
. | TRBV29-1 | CSVGPGQGAAEAFF
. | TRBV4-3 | CASSQGGDNSPLHF
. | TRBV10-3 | CAISGTAQGNEQFF